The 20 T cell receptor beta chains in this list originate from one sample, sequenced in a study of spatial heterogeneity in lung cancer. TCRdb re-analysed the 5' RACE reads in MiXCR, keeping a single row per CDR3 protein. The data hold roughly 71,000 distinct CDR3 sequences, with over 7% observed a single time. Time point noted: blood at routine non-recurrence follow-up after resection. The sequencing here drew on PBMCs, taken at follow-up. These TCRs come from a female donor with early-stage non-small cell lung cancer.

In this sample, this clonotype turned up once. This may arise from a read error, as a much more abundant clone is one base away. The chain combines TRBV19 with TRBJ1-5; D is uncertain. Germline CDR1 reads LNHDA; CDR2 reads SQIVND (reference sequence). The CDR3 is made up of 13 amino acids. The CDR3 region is CAGSLVTNQPQHF. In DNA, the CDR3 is TGTGCCGGTAGTCTTGTGACCAATCAGCCCCAGCATTTT. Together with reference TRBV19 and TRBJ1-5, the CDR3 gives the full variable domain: DGGITQSPKYLFRKEGQNVTLSCEQNLNHDAMYWYRQDPGQGLRLIYYSQIVNDFQKGDIAEGYSVSREKKESFPLTVTSAQKNPTAFYLCAGSLVTNQPQHFGDGTRLSIL.

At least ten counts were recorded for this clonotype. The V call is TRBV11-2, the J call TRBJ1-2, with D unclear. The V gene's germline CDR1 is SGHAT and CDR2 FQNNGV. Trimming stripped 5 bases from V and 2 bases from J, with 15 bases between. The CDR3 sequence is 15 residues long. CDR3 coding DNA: TGTGCCAGCAGCCCCGTCCCGGGTTGGAACTATGGCTACACCTTC. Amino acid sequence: CASSPVPGWNYGYTF.

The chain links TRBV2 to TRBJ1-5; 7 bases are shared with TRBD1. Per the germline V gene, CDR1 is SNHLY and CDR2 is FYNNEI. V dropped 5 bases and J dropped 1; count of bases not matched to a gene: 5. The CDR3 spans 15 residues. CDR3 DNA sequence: TGTGCCAGCAGTTCGGAGGGACAGAGCAATCAGCCCCAGCATTTT. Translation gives CASSSEGQSNQPQHF.

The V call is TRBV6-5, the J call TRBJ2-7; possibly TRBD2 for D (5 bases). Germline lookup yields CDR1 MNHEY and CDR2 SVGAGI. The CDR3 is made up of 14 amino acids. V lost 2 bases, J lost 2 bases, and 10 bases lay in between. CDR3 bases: TGTGCCAGCAGTTACCAGCGGAGGACCTACGAGCAGTACTTC. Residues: CASSYQRRTYEQYF.

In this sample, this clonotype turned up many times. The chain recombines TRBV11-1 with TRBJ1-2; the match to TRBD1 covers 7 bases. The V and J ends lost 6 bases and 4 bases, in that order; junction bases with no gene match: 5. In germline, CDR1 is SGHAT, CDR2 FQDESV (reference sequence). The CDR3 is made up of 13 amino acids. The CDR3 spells CASSRQGLYGYTF. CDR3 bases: TGTGCCAGCAGTCGACAGGGCCTCTATGGCTACACCTTC.

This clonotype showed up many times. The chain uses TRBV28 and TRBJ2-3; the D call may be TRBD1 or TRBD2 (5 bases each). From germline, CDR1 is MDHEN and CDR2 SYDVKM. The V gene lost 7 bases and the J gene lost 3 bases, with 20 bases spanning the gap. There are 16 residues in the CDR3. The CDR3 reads CASTDLGTEETDTQYF. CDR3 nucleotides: TGTGCCAGCACCGACTTAGGGACGGAAGAAACAGATACGCAGTATTTT.

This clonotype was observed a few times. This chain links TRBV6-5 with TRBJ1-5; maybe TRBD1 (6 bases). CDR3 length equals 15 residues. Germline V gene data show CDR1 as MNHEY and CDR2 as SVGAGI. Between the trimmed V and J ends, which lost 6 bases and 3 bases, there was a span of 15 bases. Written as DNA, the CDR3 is TGTGCCAGCAGCCCCGGGGGGGGCGACAATCAGCCCCAGCATTTT. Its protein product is CASSPGGGDNQPQHF.

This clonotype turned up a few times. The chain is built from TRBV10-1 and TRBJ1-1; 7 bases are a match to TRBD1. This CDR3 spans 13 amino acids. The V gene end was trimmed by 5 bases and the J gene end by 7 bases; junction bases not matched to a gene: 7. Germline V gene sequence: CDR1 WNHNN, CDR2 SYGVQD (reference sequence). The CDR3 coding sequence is TGCGCCAGCAGTACAGGGGAAAGAAGTGAAGCTTTCTTT. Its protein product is CASSTGERSEAFF.

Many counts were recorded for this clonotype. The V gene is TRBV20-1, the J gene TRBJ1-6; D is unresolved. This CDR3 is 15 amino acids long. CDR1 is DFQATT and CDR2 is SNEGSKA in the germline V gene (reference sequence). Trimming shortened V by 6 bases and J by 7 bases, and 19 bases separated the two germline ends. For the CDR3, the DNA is TGCAGTGCCATCCTATCCACGGGCGAGAATTCACCCCTCCACTTT. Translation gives CSAILSTGENSPLHF.

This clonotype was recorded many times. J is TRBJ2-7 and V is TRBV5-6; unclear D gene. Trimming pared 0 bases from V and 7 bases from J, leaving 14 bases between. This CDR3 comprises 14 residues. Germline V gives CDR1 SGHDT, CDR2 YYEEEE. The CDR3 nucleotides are TGTGCCAGCAGCTTGGCCAGGCCTCCTTTGGAGCAGTACTTC. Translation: CASSLARPPLEQYF.

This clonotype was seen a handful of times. This CDR3 is CASSPGLGGDEQFF. CDR3 bases: TGCGCCAGCAGCCCGGGACTAGGGGGAGATGAGCAGTTCTTC. This chain uses TRBV5-1 with TRBJ2-1; 8 bases line up with TRBD2. V shed 4 bases, J shed 8 bases, and the junction held 8 bases outside the gene matches. CDR3 length: 14 amino acids. Germline V lookup: CDR1 SGHRS, CDR2 YFSETQ.

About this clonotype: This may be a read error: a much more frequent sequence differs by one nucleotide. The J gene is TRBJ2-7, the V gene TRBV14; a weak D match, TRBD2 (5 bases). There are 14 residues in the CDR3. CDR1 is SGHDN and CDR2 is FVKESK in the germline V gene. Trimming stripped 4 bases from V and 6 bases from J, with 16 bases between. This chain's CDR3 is CASSRGNQVCEQYF. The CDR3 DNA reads TGTGCCAGCAGCCGAGGGAACCAGGTGTGCGAGCAGTACTTC.

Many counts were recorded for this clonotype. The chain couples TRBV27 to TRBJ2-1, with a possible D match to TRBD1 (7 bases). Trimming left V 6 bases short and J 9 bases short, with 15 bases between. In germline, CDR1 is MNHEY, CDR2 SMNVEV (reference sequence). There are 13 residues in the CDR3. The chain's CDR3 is CASSRLEGAEQFF. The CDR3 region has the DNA TGTGCCAGCAGCCGACTAGAGGGGGCTGAGCAGTTCTTC.

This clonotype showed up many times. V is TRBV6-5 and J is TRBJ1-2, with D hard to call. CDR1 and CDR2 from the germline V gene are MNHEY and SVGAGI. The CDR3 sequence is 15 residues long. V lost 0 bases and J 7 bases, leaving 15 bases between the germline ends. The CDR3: CASSYSVDGDGGYTF. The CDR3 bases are TGTGCCAGCAGTTACTCTGTGGACGGTGATGGTGGCTACACCTTC.

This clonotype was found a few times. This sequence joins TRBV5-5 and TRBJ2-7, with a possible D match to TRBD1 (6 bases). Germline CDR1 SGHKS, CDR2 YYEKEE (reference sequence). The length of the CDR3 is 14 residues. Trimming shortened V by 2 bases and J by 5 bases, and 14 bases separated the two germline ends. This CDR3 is CASSFYNRENEQYF. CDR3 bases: TGTGCCAGCAGCTTTTACAACAGGGAAAACGAGCAGTACTTC.

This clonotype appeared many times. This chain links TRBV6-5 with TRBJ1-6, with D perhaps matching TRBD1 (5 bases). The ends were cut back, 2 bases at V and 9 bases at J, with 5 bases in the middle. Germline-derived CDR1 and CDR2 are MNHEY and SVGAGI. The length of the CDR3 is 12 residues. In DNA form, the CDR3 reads TGTGCCAGCAGTTACGGGGCTTCACCCCTCCACTTT. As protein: CASSYGASPLHF.

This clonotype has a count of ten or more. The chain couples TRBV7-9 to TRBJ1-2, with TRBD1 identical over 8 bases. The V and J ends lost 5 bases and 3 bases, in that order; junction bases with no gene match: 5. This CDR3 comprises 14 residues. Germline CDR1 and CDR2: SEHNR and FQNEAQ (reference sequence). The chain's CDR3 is CASSLQGVDYGYTF. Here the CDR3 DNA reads TGTGCCAGCAGCCTACAGGGGGTCGACTATGGCTACACCTTC.

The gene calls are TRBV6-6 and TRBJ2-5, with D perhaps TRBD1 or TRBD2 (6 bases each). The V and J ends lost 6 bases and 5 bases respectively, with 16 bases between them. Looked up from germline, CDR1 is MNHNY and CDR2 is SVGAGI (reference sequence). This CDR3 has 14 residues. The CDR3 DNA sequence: TGTGCCAGCAGCCCCAGACAGGAGGGGGAGACCCAGTACTTC. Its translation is CASSPRQEGETQYF.

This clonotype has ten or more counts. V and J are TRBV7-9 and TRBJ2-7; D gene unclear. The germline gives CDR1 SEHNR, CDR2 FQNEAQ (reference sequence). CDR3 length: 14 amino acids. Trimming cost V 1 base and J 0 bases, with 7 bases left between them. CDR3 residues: CASSLGQVSYEQYF. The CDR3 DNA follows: TGTGCCAGCAGCTTAGGGCAGGTCTCCTACGAGCAGTACTTC.

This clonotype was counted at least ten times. The CDR3 loop reads CATLKQDAYEQYF. The CDR3 nucleotides read TGTGCCACCCTTAAACAGGACGCCTACGAGCAGTACTTC. The chain has TRBV28 and TRBJ2-7; a weak D match, TRBD1 (5 bases). The CDR3 contains 13 residues. Trimming shortened V by 10 bases and J by 2 bases, and 15 bases separated the two germline ends. CDR1 and CDR2 from the germline V gene are MDHEN and SYDVKM.